These 6 T cell receptor beta chains came from one sample sequenced in a study of blood T cell repertoires in COVID-19 (TCRdb year 2020). The library came from the immunoSEQ multiplex PCR assay. Here the immuneACCESS table is served through TCRdb, limited to in-frame sequences with V and J called. Missing clones are a known gap in these copies; in checked studies unresolved V genes cover under half, and the rest lacks a known reason. Across this sample there are approximately 160,000 clones, with 85% to 95% seen only once. The ten largest account for 0.45% to 0.65% of the sample. Sequenced material: peripheral blood. Receptors were obtained from a man over 45 with acute or convalescent COVID-19.

This clone was picked up a small number of times. The chain carries TRBV5-1 and TRBJ2-2; 8 nucleotides match TRBD1. The CDR3 covers 15 residues. Germline CDR1 is SGHRS and CDR2 is YFSETQ. J gave up 1 base and V 4 bases, and 3 bases lay outside the gene matches. CDR3 amino acids: CASSTGQGNTGELFF. In nucleotides, the CDR3 is TGCGCCAGCAGCACAGGACAGGGGAACACCGGGGAGCTGTTTTTT. The variable domain in full, completed from reference TRBV5-1 and TRBJ2-2, reads KAGVTQTPRYLIKTRGQQVTLSCSPISGHRSVSWYQQTPGQGLQFLFEYFSETQRNKGNFPGRFSGRQFSNSRSEMNVSTLELGDSALYLCASSTGQGNTGELFFGEGSRLTVL.

The count of this clone is one. The J gene is TRBJ2-2, the V gene TRBV6-6, with TRBD1 identical over 9 bases. Germline CDR1 and CDR2: MNHNY and SVGAGI (reference sequence). CDR3 size: 16 residues. The V gene end was trimmed by 2 bases and the J gene end by 4 bases; junction bases not matched to a gene: 5. CDR3 coding DNA: TGTGCCAGCAGTTACCGGACAGGGGATAGCACCGGGGAGCTGTTTTTT. Encoded protein: CASSYRTGDSTGELFF.

The rearrangement links TRBV10-1 to TRBJ2-3; 7 bases agree with TRBD1. From germline, CDR1 is WNHNN and CDR2 SYGVQD (reference sequence). After removal of 8 bases from V and 4 bases from J, the junction contained 6 bases not matched to a gene. The CDR3 is 13 amino acids. The CDR3 loop is CASGHRGSDTQYF. The CDR3 region has the DNA TGCGCCAGCGGTCACAGGGGATCAGATACGCAGTATTTT.

This rearrangement joins TRBV30 to TRBJ1-2; 9 bases are a match to TRBD1. The CDR3 covers 14 residues. The junction had 6 bases not matched to a gene; V was cut back by 4 bases and J by 3 bases. Germline CDR1 reads GTSNPN; CDR2 reads SVGIG (reference sequence). The CDR3 region is CAWTPGTGYYGYTF. In nucleotides, the CDR3 is TGTGCCTGGACTCCGGGGACAGGGTACTATGGCTACACCTTC.

In DNA, the CDR3 is TGTGCCAGTAGTACGGACAGTCAGAATTCACCCCTCCACTTT. This sequence encodes CASSTDSQNSPLHF. This chain links TRBV19 with TRBJ1-6; TRBD1 might be the D (6 bases). Trimming left V 4 bases short and J 7 bases short, with 11 bases between. Germline V gene sequence: CDR1 LNHDA, CDR2 SQIVND (reference sequence). CDR3 size: 14 residues.

This clone was seen just once. The chain links TRBV5-1 to TRBJ1-2, with D possibly TRBD1 on 5 matching bases. The germline V gene encodes CDR1 SGHRS and CDR2 YFSETQ. The germline V and J ends were trimmed by 1 base and 4 bases, with 23 bases remaining between them. The CDR3 spans 18 residues. The CDR3 is CASSLRLPGSGLRYGYTF. CDR3 in DNA: TGCGCCAGCAGCTTGCGGCTTCCAGGGAGCGGGTTGCGCTATGGCTACACCTTC.